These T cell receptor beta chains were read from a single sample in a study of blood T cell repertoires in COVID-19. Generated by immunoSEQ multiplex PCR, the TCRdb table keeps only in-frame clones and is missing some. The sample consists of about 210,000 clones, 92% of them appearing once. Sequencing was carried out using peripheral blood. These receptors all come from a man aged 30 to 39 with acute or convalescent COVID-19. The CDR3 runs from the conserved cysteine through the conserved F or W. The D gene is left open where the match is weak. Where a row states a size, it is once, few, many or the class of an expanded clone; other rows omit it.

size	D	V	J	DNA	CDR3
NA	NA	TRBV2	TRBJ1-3	TGTGCCAGCACCAGGTTTCGGACAGCCGACTCTGGAAACACCATATATTTT	CASTRFRTADSGNTIYF
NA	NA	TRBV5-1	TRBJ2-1	TGCGCCAGCAGCTTGGGGGCTCTGACGGGGTTGAATGAGCAGTTCTTC	CASSLGALTGLNEQFF
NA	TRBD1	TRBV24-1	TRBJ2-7	TGTGCCACCAGTGATTCCGGGACAGGGGACCACGAGCAGTACTTC	CATSDSGTGDHEQYF
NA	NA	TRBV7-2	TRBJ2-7	TGTGCCAGCAGCTTAGGACAGGTTCCAAACGAGCAGTACTTC	CASSLGQVPNEQYF
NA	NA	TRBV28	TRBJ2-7	TGTGCCAGCAGTTCCAGGGGTTACGAGCAGTACTTC	CASSSRGYEQYF
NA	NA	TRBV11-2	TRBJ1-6	TGTGCCAGCAGCGGGAGCCAGGGGAATAATTCACCCCTCCACTTT	CASSGSQGNNSPLHF
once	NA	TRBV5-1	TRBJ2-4	TGCGCCAGCAGCCCGACAGGTGGTTGGAACATTCAGTACTTC	CASSPTGGWNIQYF
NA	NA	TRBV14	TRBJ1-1	TGTGCCAGCAGCCCCCGGTTGCCGTTTTCTGAAGCTTTCTTT	CASSPRLPFSEAFF
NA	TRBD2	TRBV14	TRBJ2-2	TGTGCCAGCAGTCGGACTAGGGCGAGGGGGGAGCTGTTTTTT	CASSRTRARGELFF
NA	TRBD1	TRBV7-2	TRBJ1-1	TGTGCCAGCAGCTTAGTTGTTACAGGGGGCACTGAAGCTTTCTTT	CASSLVVTGGTEAFF
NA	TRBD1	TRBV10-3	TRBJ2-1	TGTGCCATCAGTGAGTCCGGACAGGGGGCGCATGAGCAGTTCTTC	CAISESGQGAHEQFF
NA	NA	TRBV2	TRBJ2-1	TGTGCCAGCAACCGGGAACCCCCCCCCTACAATGAGCAGTTCTTC	CASNREPPPYNEQFF
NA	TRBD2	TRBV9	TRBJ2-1	TGTGCCAGCAGCCCCCGCCCCGGCGGGAGGGGCTCCTACAATGAGCAGTTCTTC	CASSPRPGGRGSYNEQFF
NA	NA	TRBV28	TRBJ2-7	TGTGCCAGCAGCTTAAGGGGCATAATGAAGACCTACGAGCAGTACTTC	CASSLRGIMKTYEQYF
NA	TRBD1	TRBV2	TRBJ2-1	TGTGCCAGCCAACCAGGACAGGGCTACAATGAGCAGTTCTTC	CASQPGQGYNEQFF
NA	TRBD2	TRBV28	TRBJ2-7	TGTGCCAGCAGTTCGAGCGGGAAGAGGTACGAGCAGTACTTC	CASSSSGKRYEQYF